The 8 T cell receptor beta chains given below trace back to one sample, sequenced in a study of blood T cells in healthy people across ages. Next came a second PCR, run for about 7 to 12 cycles, which used a sample-barcoded 5' primer along with a J-beta primer mix. Via MiXCR, TCRdb re-called the 5' RACE reads, giving one row per CDR3 protein. Among around 1,800,000 distinct CDR3 sequences listed, about two fifths were seen once. Sequenced material: blood. The receptors were gathered from a human donor in good health.

This clonotype was found a few times. The rearrangement links TRBV7-9 to TRBJ2-7; D gene unclear. The DNA end lines up better with TRBJ2-5; the J call may be wrong. This CDR3 comprises 14 residues. Looked up from germline, CDR1 is SEHNR and CDR2 is FQNEAQ (reference sequence). The chain's CDR3 is CASSNPKGAETQYF. The CDR3 DNA reads TGTGCCAGCAGCAATCCAAAAGGAGCAGAGACCCAGTACTTC.

The chain employs TRBV27 and TRBJ1-2; D is unclear. Germline CDR1 and CDR2: MNHEY and SMNVEV (reference sequence). V lost 7 bases to trimming and J lost 6 bases, with 15 bases between them. The CDR3 sequence is 13 residues long. CDR3 DNA: TGTGCCAGCACTCGATGGGGATCTCATGGCTACACCTTC. As protein: CASTRWGSHGYTF.

This chain connects TRBV5-1 to TRBJ2-1, with D maybe TRBD2 (6 bases). V lost 4 bases to trimming and J lost 6 bases, with 17 bases between them. Germline V CDR1 and CDR2: SGHRS, YFSETQ. The CDR3 is 15 residues long. The CDR3 coding sequence is TGCGCCAGCAGCATTGGGACTGAAGAAATCAATGAGCAGTTCTTC. Translation gives CASSIGTEEINEQFF.

This clonotype was seen a handful of times. The chain uses TRBV7-2 and TRBJ2-5, with D unresolved. Looked up from germline, CDR1 is SGHTA and CDR2 is FQGNSA. V lost 5 bases and J lost 1, with 8 bases in between. The CDR3 is 13 amino acids. CDR3 in amino acids: CASSPWSQETQYF. CDR3 DNA: TGTGCCAGCAGCCCTTGGAGCCAAGAGACCCAGTACTTC. The variable domain in full, completed from reference TRBV7-2 and TRBJ2-5, reads GAGVSQSPSNKVTEKGKDVELRCDPISGHTALYWYRQSLGQGLEFLIYFQGNSAPDKSGLPSDRFSAERTGGSVSTLTIQRTQQEDSAVYLCASSPWSQETQYFGPGTRLLVL.

The chain couples TRBV29-1 to TRBJ2-3, with 7 nucleotides matching TRBD2. Trimming took 2 bases from V and 2 from J; bases not matched to a gene: 13. The CDR3 is 17 residues long. Germline CDR1 reads SQVTM; CDR2 reads ANQGSEA. The CDR3, as DNA: TGCAGCGTTGAAACGGGGGGAGGGGACCCACTCACAGATACGCAGTATTTT. It translates to CSVETGGGDPLTDTQYF.

This clonotype was counted a few times. The gene calls are TRBV20-1 and TRBJ2-1; 9 nucleotides agree with TRBD1. After removal of 4 bases from V and 4 bases from J, the junction contained 11 bases not matched to a gene. In germline, CDR1 is DFQATT, CDR2 SNEGSKA (reference sequence). The CDR3 spans 16 residues. The CDR3 loop is CSANIVGQGIYNEQFF. CDR3 nucleotide sequence: TGCAGTGCTAACATTGTCGGACAGGGGATTTACAATGAGCAGTTCTTC.

The rearrangement uses TRBV20-1 and TRBJ1-2; D is unclear. The ends were cut back, 6 bases at V and 2 bases at J, with 13 bases in the middle. The CDR3 spans 13 residues. The germline gives CDR1 DFQATT, CDR2 SNEGSKA (reference sequence). CDR3 DNA: TGCAGTGCCCGGACGCGCCTGAACTATGGCTACACCTTC. It yields the protein CSARTRLNYGYTF.

This clonotype was detected a few times. The CDR3 DNA is TGCGCCAGCAGCGACAACAGCAATGAGCAGTTCTTC. It translates to CASSDNSNEQFF. V is TRBV5-1 and J is TRBJ2-1, with unresolved D. The germline CDR1 and CDR2 sequences are SGHRS and YFSETQ. V lost 4 bases and J 6 bases, leaving 8 bases between the germline ends. The CDR3 has 12 amino acids.